One T cell receptor beta chain is described in this entry. It has no known antigen specificity. No much larger clonotype is one base removed from it; base qualities were not supplied. Participants in the prospective study were aged roughly 18 to 100 years, lived in 20 to 25 United States geographic areas, and enrolled through a virtual design. In the prospective study, cohorts were assigned on the basis of participant-reported clinical history obtained from a screening survey and a study questionnaire. ImmuneRACE Cohort 3 recovered participants were defined by two consecutive negative NP/OP PCR tests, healthcare professional clearance, or symptom resolution. Each participant in the prospective study had whole blood, serum and a nasopharyngeal or oropharyngeal swab collected by mobile phlebotomists. Prospective study participants could optionally give additional blood draws and questionnaires over an approximately 2-month period. Before DNA extraction, blood samples from the prospective study were shipped at room temperature or frozen.

The CDR3 contains 15 residues, cysteine and phenylalanine counted. This entry keeps only the CDR3 DNA: 45 bases, framed from base 1. Trimming at the junction amounts to 4 bases on V and 5 bases on J, and the germline ends lie 17 bases apart. Looking up the germline V gene yields CDR1 SGHAT and CDR2 FQNNGV. These data originate in a study of blood T cell repertoires in COVID-19 (dated by TCRdb to 2020 to 2021). Study-level background: Samples from collaborators originated in the United States, Italy and Spain and spanned both the acute and convalescent phases of COVID-19. The prospective study material was composed of cDNA or gDNA derived from T cells, B-cell-depleted T cells, or PBMCs. The dataset comprised deeply sampled blood TCRbeta repertoires from subjects exposed to, actively infected with, or recovered from COVID-19. A freely available public database, intended as a resource for researchers studying the immune response to SARS-CoV-2, is where the repertoires were released. Samples came from the ongoing ImmuneRACE study (first 160 participants) plus 1,254 subjects from 6 global collaborators. The sample metadata nearly always contained a de-identified subject ID, COVID-19 status, age in years and sex. Where HLA class I and class II types were available, the types were taken from metadata supplied by the sample provider, not from assay-based typing.

TCRbeta CDR3 regions were amplified from genomic DNA by means of the immunoSEQ Assay, a bias-controlled multiplex PCR. The authors processed their data as follows. The number of nucleated cells in each sample was estimated by amplification of reference gene primers within the assay. Sequence reads were collapsed and filtered to measure the absolute abundance of every unique TCRbeta CDR3 rearrangement. For each sample, productive Simpson clonality was calculated by taking the square root of Simpson's diversity index across productive rearrangements. Held by TCRdb, this immuneACCESS table contains in-frame sequences only and omits some clones. Under half of the omission traces to an unresolved V gene where checked; the cause of the rest is unknown. V and J calls and clone size are as listed in that table; D and trimming were resolved from the DNA. The sample table records a few hundred thousand clones; 80% to 85% of these occur just once. The leading ten clones occupy 5.5% to 7.5% of the sample.

Overall study results and their limits: Clinical and demographic metadata were provided uncurated, with the amount varying by source and participant.

The material sequenced was PBMCs or T cells enriched from blood (not recorded which). This chain is built from TRBV11-2 and TRBJ2-5, with TRBD1 tentatively as D gene (5 bases match). This TCR came from a woman aged 40 to 50 who had recovered from COVID-19. The CDR3 region has the sequence CASSSGVLGQETQYF. The bases read TGTGCCAGCAGCTCCGGCGTCCTGGGGCAGGAGACCCAGTACTTC.